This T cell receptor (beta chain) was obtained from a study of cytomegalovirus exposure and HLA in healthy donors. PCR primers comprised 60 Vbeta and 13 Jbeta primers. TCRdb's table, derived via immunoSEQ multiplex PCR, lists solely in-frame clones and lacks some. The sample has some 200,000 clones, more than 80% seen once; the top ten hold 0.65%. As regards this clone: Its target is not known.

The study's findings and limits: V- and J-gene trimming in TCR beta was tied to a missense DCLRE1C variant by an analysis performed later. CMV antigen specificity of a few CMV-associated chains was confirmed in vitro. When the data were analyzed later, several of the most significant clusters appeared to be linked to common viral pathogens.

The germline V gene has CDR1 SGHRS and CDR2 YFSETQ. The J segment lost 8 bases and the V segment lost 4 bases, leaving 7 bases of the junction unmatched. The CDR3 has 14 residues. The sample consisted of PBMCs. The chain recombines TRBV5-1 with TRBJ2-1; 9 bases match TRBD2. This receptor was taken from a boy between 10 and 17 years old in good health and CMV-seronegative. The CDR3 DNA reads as TGCGCCAGCAGCCCGGGGACTAGCAGCTATGAGCAGTTCTTC. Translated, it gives CASSPGTSSYEQFF.